Included here is one TCR beta chain sequence, with context. Its target is unknown. Libraries were prepared by immunoSEQ multiplex PCR; TCRdb keeps only in-frame clonotypes and omits some of them. The table includes some 110,000 clones, about nine tenths detected once. The data were obtained in a study of T cell clones after liver transplantation. Study-wide context: Post-transplant blood was tracked for graft-donor-reactive T cell clones identified in a pre-transplant mixed lymphocyte reaction.

Study results and limitations: Compared with third party-reactive sequences, donor-reactive ones declined more, independent of withdrawal success. Graft donor-reactive T cells may have migrated into the graft rather than being deleted.

The starting material was CD4+ T cells from blood, obtained 12 months after liver transplant. This TCR was sampled from a human patient who received a liver transplant. Some of these T cells may belong to the graft donor.

As DNA, the CDR3 is TGTGCCAGCGGCCCGACGGGCACCTACGAGCAGTACTTC. Translating gives CASGPTGTYEQYF. The gene calls are TRBV28 and TRBJ2-7; no definite D call. Trimming took off 8 bases at V and 2 bases at J, with 13 bases between the two ends. The germline CDR1 and CDR2 sequences are MDHEN and SYDVKM. The CDR3 is 13 residues long.